Listed below are T cell receptor beta chains from one sample, sequenced in a study of identifying expanded T cells in peripheral blood. Clones were read by immunoSEQ multiplex PCR, and TCRdb kept only the in-frame ones, dropping some. Of 100,000 to 150,000 clones in the sample, less than 90% were seen once. Sequencing was carried out using blood. The receptors here all came from a person aged 18 to 70 in good health. The CDR3 runs from the conserved cysteine through the conserved F or W. The order of the fields is CDR3 DNA, CDR3 protein, V gene, D gene, J gene, clone size. D genes are given only for firm matches. The size entry is marked missing in some rows and otherwise reads once, few, many or a size class.

TGTGCCAGCAGCTTGTATGACAGGGACAATCAGCCCCAGCATTTT CASSLYDRDNQPQHF TRBV5-5 TRBD1 TRBJ1-5 once
TGTGCCAGCAAGGATGAGGGACAGAGTATCAATGAGCAGTTCTTC CASKDEGQSINEQFF TRBV6-4 TRBD1 TRBJ2-1 -
TGTGCCAGTAGTATAGACCCCCCGCCCGGGCTGGACAATGAGCAGTTCTTC CASSIDPPPGLDNEQFF TRBV19 - TRBJ2-1 -
TGTGCCACCAGCCCGGGACAGGGGGTTCTGAAGCAGTACTTC CATSPGQGVLKQYF TRBV15 TRBD1 TRBJ2-7 -
TGTGCCTGGAGTGTCACCGGGGTCACAGATACGCAGTATTTT CAWSVTGVTDTQYF TRBV30 - TRBJ2-3 -
TGTGCCATCAGTGACAGCACCTTTAATGAAAAACTGTTTTTT CAISDSTFNEKLFF TRBV10-3 - TRBJ1-4 -
TGTGCCAGCAGCTTAGTCACCTACGAGCAGTACTTC CASSLVTYEQYF TRBV7-9 - TRBJ2-7 -
TGTGCCAGCTCACCAGGGACAGGGGGAATTCTCGAGCAGTACTTC CASSPGTGGILEQYF TRBV18 TRBD1 TRBJ2-7 -
TGTGCCAGCAGTTACACTGCCACCGGGGAGCTGTTTTTT CASSYTATGELFF TRBV6-5 - TRBJ2-2 -
TGTGCCAGCAGTTATGCCGACAGAATTGCCTATGGCTACACCTTC CASSYADRIAYGYTF TRBV6-6 - TRBJ1-2 -
TGCGCCAGCAGCTTGTGGGGGCCGTACCAAGAGACCCAGTACTTC CASSLWGPYQETQYF TRBV5-1 - TRBJ2-5 -
TGTGCCAGCAGCTTAGTGAGGGGGGCCACTGAAGCTTTCTTT CASSLVRGATEAFF TRBV11-3 - TRBJ1-1 once
TGTGCCAGCAGTTCCAGAATTTTGAACACTGAAGCTTTCTTT CASSSRILNTEAFF TRBV27 - TRBJ1-1 -
TGTGCCACCAGCCCCTTACAAGAGACCCAGTACTTC CATSPLQETQYF TRBV15 - TRBJ2-5 -
TGTGCCAGCAGCTTAGCAGGCAGGGATAATTCACCCCTCCACTTT CASSLAGRDNSPLHF TRBV7-2 - TRBJ1-6 -
TGTGCCAGCAGCTTAGCGCCTGGGGACGCTTTCTTT CASSLAPGDAFF TRBV7-8 - TRBJ1-1 -
TGCGCCAGCCAGCAGGGGGGACAGGGGATAGACGAGCAGTACTTC CASQQGGQGIDEQYF TRBV5-1 TRBD1 TRBJ2-7 -
TGTGCCAGTAGAAGCCGGGACGGGAATAACTATGGCTACACCTTC CASRSRDGNNYGYTF TRBV19 - TRBJ1-2 -
TGTGCCAGCACCTCTGGGGCCAACGTCCTGACTTTC CASTSGANVLTF TRBV6-5 - TRBJ2-6 -
TGCGCCAGCAGCTTGGAGGCAGGGGAGGGCTACACCTTC CASSLEAGEGYTF TRBV5-1 - TRBJ1-2 -